One sample yielded the 23 T cell receptor beta chains listed below, sequenced in a study of control samples from healthy donors and cancer patients. Libraries were prepared by immunoSEQ multiplex PCR; TCRdb keeps only in-frame clonotypes and omits some of them. This table holds roughly 220,000 clones, 85% to 95% found once. Sequencing used blood. These receptors all come from a man aged 45-65 years in good health.

The chain has TRBV5-1 and TRBJ2-2; 7 bases fit TRBD1. The length of the CDR3 is 15 residues. V shed 5 bases, J shed 0 bases, and the junction held 4 bases outside the gene matches. In germline, CDR1 is SGHRS, CDR2 YFSETQ. The CDR3 nucleotides read TGCGCCAGCAGGAAGACAGGGCCGAACACCGGGGAGCTGTTTTTT. Translating gives CASRKTGPNTGELFF.

The chain uses TRBV5-4 and TRBJ2-3; 7 nucleotides match TRBD1. The germline gives CDR1 SGHNT, CDR2 YYREEE (reference sequence). The CDR3 sequence is 15 residues long. Losses at the gene ends were 4 bases for V and 4 bases for J; bases not matched to a gene: 9. Written as DNA, the CDR3 is TGTGCCAGCAGCCCAAACCCCAGGGGGTCAGATACGCAGTATTTT. This codes for CASSPNPRGSDTQYF.

This clone was recorded once. This chain uses TRBV18 with TRBJ2-3, with 9 positions matching TRBD1. The V and J ends lost 3 bases and 2 bases, in that order; junction bases with no gene match: 3. Germline CDR1 is KGHSH and CDR2 is LQKENI. The CDR3 loop spans 15 amino acids. This chain's CDR3 is CASSPGQGNTDTQYF. The CDR3 DNA follows: TGTGCCAGCTCACCTGGACAGGGGAACACAGATACGCAGTATTTT.

This clone was seen a single time. V is TRBV7-2 and J is TRBJ2-5, with TRBD2 identical over 7 bases. The germline CDR1 and CDR2 sequences are SGHTA and FQGNSA. This CDR3 has 16 amino acids. Trimming cost V 4 bases and J 7 bases; bases outside gene matches: 15. CDR3 DNA sequence: TGTGCCAGCAGCTCGCAAACACTAGCGCCAACGGGGACCCAGTACTTC. Amino acids: CASSSQTLAPTGTQYF.

The V gene is TRBV9, the J gene TRBJ1-1; unclear D gene. V was shortened by 0 bases and J by 1 base, with 10 bases between the two germline ends. Germline V CDR1 and CDR2: SGDLS, YYNGEE. CDR3 length: 15 residues. The CDR3 protein is CASSVAGQTNTEAFF. The CDR3 DNA reads TGTGCCAGCAGCGTAGCCGGGCAGACGAACACTGAAGCTTTCTTT.

This chain connects TRBV6-6 to TRBJ1-5, with TRBD1 identical over 8 bases. Germline V CDR1 and CDR2: MNHNY, SVGAGI (reference sequence). V was pared by 6 bases and J by 8 bases, with 9 bases of the junction left unmatched. The CDR3 runs 14 residues. As DNA, the CDR3 is TGTGCCAGCAGAACGGGACAGGCTGTAGAGCCCCAGCATTTT. This translates into CASRTGQAVEPQHF.

The J gene is TRBJ2-5, the V gene TRBV7-7; D uncertain. This CDR3 has 13 residues. Germline V gene data show CDR1 as SSHAT and CDR2 as FNYEAQ (reference sequence). Between the trimmed V and J ends, which lost 5 bases and 5 bases, there was a span of 12 bases. The CDR3 region is CASSPTGWETQYF. Here the CDR3 DNA reads TGTGCCAGCAGCCCGACCGGTTGGGAGACCCAGTACTTC.

The rearrangement uses TRBV2 and TRBJ1-3; tentative D call: TRBD1 (5 bases). Germline lookup yields CDR1 SNHLY and CDR2 FYNNEI. CDR3 length: 13 residues. V dropped 7 bases and J dropped 4 bases, with 11 bases sitting between them. The CDR3 region has the DNA TGTGCCAGCACGGGGCTAAGCGGAAACACCATATATTTT. Translation: CASTGLSGNTIYF.

The CDR3 DNA sequence: TGCGCCAGCTTCCGGACGTATGTCACGTCCGGGGAGCTGTTTTTT. As protein: CASFRTYVTSGELFF. V gene TRBV5-1 combines with J gene TRBJ2-2, with D uncertain. Per the germline V gene, CDR1 is SGHRS and CDR2 is YFSETQ. With 7 bases removed from V and 6 bases from J, the gap between germline ends came to 19 bases. This CDR3 is built from 15 residues.

This clone was counted once. The CDR3 DNA reads as TGCGCCAGCAGCTTCAAGGGGTTCGACGAGCAGTACTTC. It codes for CASSFKGFDEQYF. The chain links TRBV5-1 to TRBJ2-7, with a possible D match to TRBD1 (5 bases). V was cut by 2 bases and J by 5 bases, with 11 bases left in between. The germline CDR1 and CDR2 sequences are SGHRS and YFSETQ. This CDR3 comprises 13 residues.

A single count supports this clone. The CDR3 DNA follows: TGCGCCAGCTTAAAGACGACAGGGGGGAACACTGAAGCTTTCTTT. This translates into CASLKTTGGNTEAFF. The chain couples TRBV5-1 to TRBJ1-1; 9 bases agree with TRBD1. This CDR3 has 15 residues. V lost 7 bases and J lost 1; bases outside the gene matches: 8. Germline V gene sequence: CDR1 SGHRS, CDR2 YFSETQ.

The chain carries TRBV18 and TRBJ1-3, with D possibly TRBD1 on 5 matching bases. Between the trimmed V and J ends, which lost 3 bases and 11 bases, there was a span of 11 bases. The length of the CDR3 is 12 residues. Germline values: CDR1 KGHSH, CDR2 LQKENI. CDR3 sequence reads: CASSPERGAIYF. The CDR3 region has the DNA TGTGCCAGCTCACCGGAACGGGGGGCCATATATTTT.

This clone was seen only once. V and J are TRBV10-3 and TRBJ1-5, with a tentative D call TRBD1 (5 bases). This CDR3 contains 15 residues. Trimming stripped 2 bases from V and 3 bases from J, with 11 bases between. Germline CDR1 reads ENHRY; CDR2 reads SYGVKD. The CDR3 DNA reads TGTGCCATCAGTGAGGGGCAGGGCCTCAATCAGCCCCAGCATTTT. It specifies CAISEGQGLNQPQHF.

The chain employs TRBV18 and TRBJ2-7; D call uncertain. The CDR3 is 13 amino acids. V dropped 3 bases and J dropped 4 bases, with 10 bases sitting between them. Germline CDR1 is KGHSH and CDR2 is LQKENI. The chain's CDR3 is CASSPNRGYEQYV. The CDR3 DNA reads as TGTGCCAGCTCACCTAACCGCGGATACGAGCAGTACGTC.

The V call is TRBV27, the J call TRBJ2-5; D tentatively reads TRBD1 or TRBD2 (5 bases each). From germline, CDR1 is MNHEY and CDR2 SMNVEV (reference sequence). CDR3 length: 14 residues. V lost 4 bases and J 4 bases, leaving 13 bases between the germline ends. The CDR3 spells CASSWGTGGETQYF. The DNA for the CDR3 is TGTGCCAGCAGTTGGGGGACGGGCGGAGAGACCCAGTACTTC.

This chain joins TRBV28 and TRBJ1-2; 9 positions agree with TRBD1. CDR1 is MDHEN and CDR2 is SYDVKM in the germline V gene. This CDR3 has 15 amino acids. Trimming at V came to 6 bases and at J to 4 bases, leaving 9 bases not matched to a gene. The CDR3 sequence is CASSSRDRVFYGYTF. The DNA of the CDR3 is TGTGCCAGCAGCTCCCGGGACAGGGTATTCTATGGCTACACCTTC.

The chain links TRBV6-6 to TRBJ2-3; 11 bases map to TRBD2. CDR1 MNHNY and CDR2 SVGAGI come from the germline V gene (reference sequence). This CDR3 has 15 amino acids. Trimming removed 6 bases from V and 1 base from J; junction bases left unmatched: 3. CDR3 DNA: TGTGCCAGCAGCCCGACTAGCGGGGGCACAGATACGCAGTATTTT. It translates to CASSPTSGGTDTQYF.

This rearrangement joins TRBV27 to TRBJ1-2; no clear D. The CDR3 extends over 13 amino acids. The germline CDR1 and CDR2 sequences are MNHEY and SMNVEV (reference sequence). Trimming stripped 2 bases from V and 3 bases from J, with 7 bases between. The CDR3 reads CASSLRVDYGYTF. In nucleotides, the CDR3 is TGTGCCAGCAGTTTACGGGTGGACTATGGCTACACCTTC.

The V gene is TRBV28, the J gene TRBJ2-6; D gene ambiguous. The ends were cut back, 6 bases at V and 2 bases at J, with 5 bases in the middle. Germline V lookup: CDR1 MDHEN, CDR2 SYDVKM. The CDR3 covers 13 residues. DNA for the CDR3: TGTGCCAGCAGGGTGACTGGGGCCAACGTCCTGACTTTC. Translating gives CASRVTGANVLTF. The complete variable domain, with remaining parts taken from reference TRBV28 and TRBJ2-6, reads DVKVTQSSRYLVKRTGEKVFLECVQDMDHENMFWYRQDPGLGLRLIYFSYDVKMKEKGDIPEGYSVSREKKERFSLILESASTNQTSMYLCASRVTGANVLTFGAGSRLTVL.

The chain employs TRBV7-8 and TRBJ1-5; no clear D. CDR3 length equals 14 residues. V lost 2 bases to trimming and J lost 3 bases, with 8 bases between them. CDR1 SGHVS and CDR2 FQNEAQ come from the germline V gene. CDR3 in amino acids: CASSLLVDNQPQHF. The CDR3, as DNA: TGTGCCAGCAGCTTATTAGTAGACAATCAGCCCCAGCATTTT.

The rearrangement uses TRBV29-1 and TRBJ2-5; D is possibly TRBD1 or TRBD2 (6 bases each). V was trimmed by 6 bases and J by 5 bases, leaving 28 bases between them. CDR3 length equals 17 residues. CDR1 SQVTM and CDR2 ANQGSEA come from the germline V gene. The CDR3 here is CSVGSMPYWGARETQYF. The CDR3 DNA sequence: TGCAGCGTGGGGTCGATGCCTTATTGGGGGGCCAGGGAGACCCAGTACTTC.

The chain couples TRBV11-1 to TRBJ1-4; 7 bases are shared with TRBD1. There are 14 residues in the CDR3. Germline values: CDR1 SGHAT, CDR2 FQDESV (reference sequence). Trimming removed 5 bases from V and 4 bases from J; junction bases left unmatched: 4. Here the CDR3 reads CASSPTGHNEKLFF. CDR3 DNA sequence: TGTGCCAGCAGCCCGACAGGGCATAATGAAAAACTGTTTTTT.

The chain recombines TRBV5-1 with TRBJ2-3; no clear D. CDR1 and CDR2 from the germline V gene are SGHRS and YFSETQ. The CDR3 extends over 15 amino acids. Trimming removed 0 bases at V and 0 bases at J, with 8 bases between. The CDR3 spells CASSLVPGSTDTQYF. As DNA, the CDR3 is TGCGCCAGCAGCTTGGTTCCGGGCAGCACAGATACGCAGTATTTT.